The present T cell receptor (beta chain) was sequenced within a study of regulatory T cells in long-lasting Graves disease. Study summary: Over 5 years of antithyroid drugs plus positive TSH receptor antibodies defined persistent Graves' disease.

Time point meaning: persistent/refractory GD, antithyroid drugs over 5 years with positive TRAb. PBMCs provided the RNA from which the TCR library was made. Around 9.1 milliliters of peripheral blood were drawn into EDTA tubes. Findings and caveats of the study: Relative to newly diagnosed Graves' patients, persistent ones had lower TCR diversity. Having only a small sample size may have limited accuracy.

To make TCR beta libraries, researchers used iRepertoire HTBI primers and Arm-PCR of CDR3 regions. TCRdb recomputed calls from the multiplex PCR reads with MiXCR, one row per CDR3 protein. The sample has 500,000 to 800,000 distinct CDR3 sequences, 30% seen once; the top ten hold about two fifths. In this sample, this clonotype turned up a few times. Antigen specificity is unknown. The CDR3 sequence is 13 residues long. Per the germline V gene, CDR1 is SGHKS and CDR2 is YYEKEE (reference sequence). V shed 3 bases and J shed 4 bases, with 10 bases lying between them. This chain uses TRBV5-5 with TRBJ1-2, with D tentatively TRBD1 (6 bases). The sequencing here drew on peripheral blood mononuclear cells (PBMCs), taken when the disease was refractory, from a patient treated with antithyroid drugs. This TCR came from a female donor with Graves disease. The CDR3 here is CASSSTGLYGYTF. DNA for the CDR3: TGTGCCAGCAGCTCGACAGGACTCTATGGCTACACCTTC. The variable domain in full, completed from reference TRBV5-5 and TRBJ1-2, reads DAGVTQSPTHLIKTRGQQVTLRCSPISGHKSVSWYQQVLGQGPQFIFQYYEKEERGRGNFPDRFSARQFPNYSSELNVNALLLGDSALYLCASSSTGLYGYTFGSGTRLTVV.